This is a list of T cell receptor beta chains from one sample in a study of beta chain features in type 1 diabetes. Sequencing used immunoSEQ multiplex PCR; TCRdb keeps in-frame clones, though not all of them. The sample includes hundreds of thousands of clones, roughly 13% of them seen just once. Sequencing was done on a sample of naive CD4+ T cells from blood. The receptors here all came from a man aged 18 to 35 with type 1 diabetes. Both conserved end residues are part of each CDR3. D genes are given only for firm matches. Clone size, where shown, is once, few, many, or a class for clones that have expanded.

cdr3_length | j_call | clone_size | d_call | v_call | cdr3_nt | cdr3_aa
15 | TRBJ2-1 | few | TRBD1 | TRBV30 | TGTGCCTGGAGTTTCAGGACAGGGCTCTACAATGAGCAGTTCTTC | CAWSFRTGLYNEQFF
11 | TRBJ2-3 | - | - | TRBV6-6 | TGTGCCAGCAGTTTAGAAGATACGCAGTATTTT | CASSLEDTQYF
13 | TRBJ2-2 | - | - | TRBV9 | TGTGCCAGCAGCTTTGGACCGACCGGGGAGCTGTTTTTT | CASSFGPTGELFF
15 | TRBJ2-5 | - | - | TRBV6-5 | TGTGCCAGCAGTCAGCTAAGTGGGGCGGGAGAGACCCAGTACTTC | CASSQLSGAGETQYF
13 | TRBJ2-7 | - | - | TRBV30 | TGTGCCTGGAGTGGGCAAAGCTCCTACGAGCAGTACTTC | CAWSGQSSYEQYF
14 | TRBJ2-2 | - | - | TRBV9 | TGTGCCAGCAGCGTAGTCCCCAGCGAAGGGGAGCTGTTTTTT | CASSVVPSEGELFF
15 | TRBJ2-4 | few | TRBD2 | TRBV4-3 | TGCGCCAGCAGCCAAGAGACTAGCGGGGGAATACCTCAGTACTTC | CASSQETSGGIPQYF
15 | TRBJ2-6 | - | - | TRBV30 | TGTGCCTGGAACAGACGGTTACTCGGGGCCAACGTCCTGACTTTC | CAWNRRLLGANVLTF
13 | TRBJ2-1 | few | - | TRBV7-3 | TGTGCCAGCAGCCAGAGAGAGGACCATGAGCAGTTCTTC | CASSQREDHEQFF
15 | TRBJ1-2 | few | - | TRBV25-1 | TGTGCCAGCAGTGAATATGCGGCTACGAGCTATGGCTACACCTTC | CASSEYAATSYGYTF
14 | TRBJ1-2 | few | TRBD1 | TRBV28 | TGTGCCAGCAGTCCGGCTACAGGGGTCTATGGCTACACCTTC | CASSPATGVYGYTF
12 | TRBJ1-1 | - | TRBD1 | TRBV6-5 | TGTGCCAGCAGTTTTAGGACAGGGAGAGCTTTCTTT | CASSFRTGRAFF
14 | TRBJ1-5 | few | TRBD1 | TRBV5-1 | TGCGCCAGCAGCCCCGGGACAGAAAATCAGCCCCAGCATTTT | CASSPGTENQPQHF
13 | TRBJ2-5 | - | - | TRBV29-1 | TGCAGCGTTGAAGGACAGGTCGGCTCCCCTCTGGACTTC | CSVEGQVGSPLDF
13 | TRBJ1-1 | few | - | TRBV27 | TGTGCCAGCAGTGTACGACCTAGTCGAGAAGCTTTCTTT | CASSVRPSREAFF
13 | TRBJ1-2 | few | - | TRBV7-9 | TGTGCCAGCAGCGCGAATACTAACTATGGCTACACCTTC | CASSANTNYGYTF
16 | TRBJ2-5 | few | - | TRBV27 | TGTGCCAGCAGTTTATATGCAGGGAAGCACCAAGAGACCCAGTACTTC | CASSLYAGKHQETQYF
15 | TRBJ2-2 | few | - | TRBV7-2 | TGTGCCAGCAGCTTGAACCGGGCGAACACCGGGGAGCTGTTTTTT | CASSLNRANTGELFF
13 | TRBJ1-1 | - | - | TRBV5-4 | TGTGCCAGCAGCACCTCGGTGAACACTGAAGCTTTCTTT | CASSTSVNTEAFF
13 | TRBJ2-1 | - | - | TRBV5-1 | TGCGCCAGCAGCTCGGACTGGATCAATGAGCAGTTCTTC | CASSSDWINEQFF
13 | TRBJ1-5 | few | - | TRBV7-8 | TGTGCCAGCAGCTTAAGGGTCAATCAGCCCCAGCATTTT | CASSLRVNQPQHF
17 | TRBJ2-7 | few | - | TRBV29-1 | TGCAGCGTTGAAGATAGCCCCTCCCGAGGCCCGTACCCGGTCCAGTACTTC | CSVEDSPSRGPYPVQYF
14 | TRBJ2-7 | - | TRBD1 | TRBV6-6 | TGTGCCAGCAGGGAAAGACAGGGGAACTACGAGCAGTACTTC | CASRERQGNYEQYF
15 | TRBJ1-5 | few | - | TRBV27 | TGTGCCAGCAGTTTAAAACAGGCAGTAGGACAGCCCCAGCATTTT | CASSLKQAVGQPQHF
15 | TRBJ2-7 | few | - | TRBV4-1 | TGCGCCAGCAGCCAAGACGTGGGAGACCGGTACGAGCAGTACTTC | CASSQDVGDRYEQYF
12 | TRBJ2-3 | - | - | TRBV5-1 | TGCGCCAGCGCTGGGGCCACAGATACGCAGTATTTT | CASAGATDTQYF
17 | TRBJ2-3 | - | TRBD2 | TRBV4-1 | TGCGCCAGCAGCCTGACTAGCGGGACCGGGGGCACAGATACGCAGTATTTT | CASSLTSGTGGTDTQYF
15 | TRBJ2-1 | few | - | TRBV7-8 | TGTGCCAGCAGCTTACTCGGGGTCGGCGACAATGAGCAGTTCTTC | CASSLLGVGDNEQFF
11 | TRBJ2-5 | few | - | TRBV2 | TGTGCCAGCAGGGGACCCGAGACCCAGTACTTC | CASRGPETQYF
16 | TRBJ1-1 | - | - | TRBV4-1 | TGCGCCAGCAGCCAAGCTCGGGCAGGGATGAACACTGAAGCTTTCTTT | CASSQARAGMNTEAFF
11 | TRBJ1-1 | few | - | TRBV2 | TGTGCCAGCAACAGGGACACTGAAGCTTTCTTT | CASNRDTEAFF
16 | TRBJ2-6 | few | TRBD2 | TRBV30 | TGTGCCTCGATAGGACTAGCGGGATCTGGGGCCAACGTCCTGACTTTC | CASIGLAGSGANVLTF
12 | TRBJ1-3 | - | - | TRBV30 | TGTGCCTGGAGTGTAGGGGGAAACACCATATATTTT | CAWSVGGNTIYF
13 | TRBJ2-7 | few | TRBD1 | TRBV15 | TGTGCCACCAGCCGACAGGGCTCCTACGAGCAGTACTTC | CATSRQGSYEQYF
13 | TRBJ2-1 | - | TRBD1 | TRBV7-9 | TGTGCTATCGGACAGGGGAAGCACAATGAGCAGTTCTTC | CAIGQGKHNEQFF
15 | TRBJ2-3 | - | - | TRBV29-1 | TGCAGCGGGTCCCGGGACCGCACTAGCACAGATACGCAGTATTTT | CSGSRDRTSTDTQYF
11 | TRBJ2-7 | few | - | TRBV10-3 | TGTGCCACTGGGGACTCCTACGAGCAGTACTTC | CATGDSYEQYF
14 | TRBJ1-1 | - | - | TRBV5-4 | TGTGCCAGCACCCCGGCGGGGGCGCGGACTGAAGCTTTCTTT | CASTPAGARTEAFF
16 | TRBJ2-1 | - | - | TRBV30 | TGTGCCTGGAGTTCACACCCGGCAGGGGCCAGGGGTGAGCAGTTCTTC | CAWSSHPAGARGEQFF
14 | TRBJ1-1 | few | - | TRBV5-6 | TGTGCCAGCAGCTTGGTAGGCAAGAACACTGAAGCTTTCTTT | CASSLVGKNTEAFF
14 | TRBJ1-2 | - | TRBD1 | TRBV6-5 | TGTGCCAGCAGCCTAAACCGACAGGGTGATGGCTACACCTTC | CASSLNRQGDGYTF
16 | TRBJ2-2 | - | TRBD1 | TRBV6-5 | TGTGCCAGCAGTTACTGGGGACAGGTGGACACCGGGGAGCTGTTTTTT | CASSYWGQVDTGELFF
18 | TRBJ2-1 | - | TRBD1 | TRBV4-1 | TGCGCCAGCAGCCAAGAATCCTACGGGACAGGAAAATACAATGAGCAGTTCTTC | CASSQESYGTGKYNEQFF
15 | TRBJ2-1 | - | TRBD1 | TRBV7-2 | TGTGCCAGCAGCTCTCCGGGACAGCGATACAATGAGCAGTTCTTC | CASSSPGQRYNEQFF
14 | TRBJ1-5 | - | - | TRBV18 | TGTGCCAGCTCACCCCTCGGGGCCGACCAGCCCCAGCATTTT | CASSPLGADQPQHF
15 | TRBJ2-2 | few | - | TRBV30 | TGTGCCACAAAATTCAGGGGGGTAAACACCGGGGAGCTGTTTTTT | CATKFRGVNTGELFF
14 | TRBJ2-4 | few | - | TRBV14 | TGTGCCAGCAGCCAAGGAGGGGGTGGAAACATTCAGTACTTC | CASSQGGGGNIQYF